This T cell receptor beta chain was captured by sequencing in a study of cytomegalovirus exposure and HLA in healthy donors. Study-wide findings and caveats: Overall, roughly 160 TCR beta chains were annotated as cytomegalovirus-associated. In a later analysis, most CMV-associated TCR beta chains appeared HLA-restricted. The authors reported that TCR beta sequences could predict HLA-A and HLA-B alleles. These predictions were accurate for most subjects in the first cohort.

J lost 3 bases, V lost 1 base, and 9 bases had no gene match. Germline V gives CDR1 LGHNA, CDR2 YSLEER. The CDR3 loop spans 16 amino acids. On this clone itself: Its antigen is not known.

Amplification used 60 Vbeta primers and 13 Jbeta primers. Profiling relied on immunoSEQ multiplex PCR, and the TCRdb table lists in-frame clones only, not all of them. This repertoire includes roughly 150,000 clones. This chain connects TRBV4-3 to TRBJ2-7; 7 bases are shared with TRBD2. Sequenced input: PBMCs. The origin of this receptor is a woman aged 45-65 years in good health and CMV-seronegative. CDR3 amino acids: CASSQGVGGRVYEQYF. Here the CDR3 DNA reads TGCGCCAGCAGCCAAGGTGTTGGCGGGAGAGTCTACGAGCAGTACTTC.